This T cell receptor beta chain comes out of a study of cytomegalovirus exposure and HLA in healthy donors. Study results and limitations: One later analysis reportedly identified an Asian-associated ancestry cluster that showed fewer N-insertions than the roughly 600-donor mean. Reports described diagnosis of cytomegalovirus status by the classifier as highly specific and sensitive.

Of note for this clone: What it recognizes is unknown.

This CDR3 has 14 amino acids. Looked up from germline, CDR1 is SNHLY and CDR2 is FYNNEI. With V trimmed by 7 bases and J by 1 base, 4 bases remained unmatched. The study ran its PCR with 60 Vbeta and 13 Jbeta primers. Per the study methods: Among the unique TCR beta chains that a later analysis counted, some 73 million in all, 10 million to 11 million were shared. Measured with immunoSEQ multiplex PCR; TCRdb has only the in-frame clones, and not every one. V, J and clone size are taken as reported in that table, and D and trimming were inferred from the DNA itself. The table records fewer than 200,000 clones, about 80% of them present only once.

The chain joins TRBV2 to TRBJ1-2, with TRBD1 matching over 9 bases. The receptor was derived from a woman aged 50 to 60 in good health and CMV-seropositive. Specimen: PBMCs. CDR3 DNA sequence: TGTGCCAGCACTAAGGGACAGGGTAACTATGGCTACACCTTC. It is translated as CASTKGQGNYGYTF. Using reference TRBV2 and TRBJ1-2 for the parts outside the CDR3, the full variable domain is EPEVTQTPSHQVTQMGQEVILRCVPISNHLYFYWYRQILGQKVEFLVSFYNNEISEKSEIFDDQFSVERPDGSNFTLKIRSTKLEDSAMYFCASTKGQGNYGYTFGSGTRLTVV.